The clone carrying this T cell receptor beta chain was observed a few times. These data originate in a study of blood T cell repertoires in COVID-19. Per germline, CDR1 SGHVS and CDR2 FQNEAQ. V was pared by 8 bases and J by 0 bases, with 3 bases of the junction left unmatched. CDR3 length: 13 amino acids. Libraries were prepared by immunoSEQ multiplex PCR; TCRdb keeps only in-frame clonotypes and omits some of them. The data contain about 150,000 clones, 84% of them singletons. Material for sequencing was PBMCs or T cells enriched from blood (not recorded which). The TCR was taken from a woman aged 45-65 years who had recovered from COVID-19. The genes are TRBV7-8 and TRBJ2-5, with 7 bases fitting TRBD2. The CDR3: CASRSGYQETQYF. The CDR3 DNA reads TGTGCCAGCCGTAGCGGGTACCAAGAGACCCAGTACTTC.